The present entry profiles one TCR beta chain with its context. The CDR3 extends over 16 amino acids. Germline CDR1 PRHDT, CDR2 FYEKMQ (reference sequence). Unmatched junction bases numbered 4, after V lost 3 bases and J lost 0 bases. The method was immunoSEQ multiplex PCR; TCRdb's version includes in-frame clones alone and lacks a portion of them. This sample has fewer than 500,000 clones, with 75% to 90% found just once. The data were taken from a study of blood T cell repertoires in COVID-19. The receptor was derived from a woman aged 25 to 45 with active or convalescent COVID-19. The genes are TRBV13 and TRBJ1-4, with TRBD1 identical over 7 bases. Sequencing was performed on peripheral blood. The CDR3 sequence is CASSFRQGATNEKLFF. The CDR3 bases are TGTGCCAGCAGCTTCCGACAGGGTGCAACTAATGAAAAACTGTTTTTT.